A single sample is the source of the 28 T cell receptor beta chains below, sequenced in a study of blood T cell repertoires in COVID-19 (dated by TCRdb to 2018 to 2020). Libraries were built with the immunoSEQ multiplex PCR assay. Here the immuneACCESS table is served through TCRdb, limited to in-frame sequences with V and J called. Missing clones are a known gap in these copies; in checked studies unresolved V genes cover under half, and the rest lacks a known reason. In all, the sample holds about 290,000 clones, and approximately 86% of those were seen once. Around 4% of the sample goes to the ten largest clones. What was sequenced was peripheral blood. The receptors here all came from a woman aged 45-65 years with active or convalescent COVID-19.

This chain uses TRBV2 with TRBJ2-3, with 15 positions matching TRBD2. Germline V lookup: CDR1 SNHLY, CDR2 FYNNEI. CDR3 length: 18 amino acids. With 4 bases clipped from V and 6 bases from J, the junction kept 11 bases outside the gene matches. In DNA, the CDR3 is TGTGCCAGCAGTGGTCCGGCGGGACTAGCGGGAGGCGGGGATACGCAGTATTTT. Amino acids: CASSGPAGLAGGGDTQYF.

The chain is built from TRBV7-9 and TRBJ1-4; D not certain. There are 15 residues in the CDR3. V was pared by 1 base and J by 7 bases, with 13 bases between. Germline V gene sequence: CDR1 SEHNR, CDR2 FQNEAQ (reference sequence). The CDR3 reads CASSLDAGSGEKLFF. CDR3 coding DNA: TGTGCCAGCAGCTTAGATGCCGGGTCGGGTGAAAAACTGTTTTTT.

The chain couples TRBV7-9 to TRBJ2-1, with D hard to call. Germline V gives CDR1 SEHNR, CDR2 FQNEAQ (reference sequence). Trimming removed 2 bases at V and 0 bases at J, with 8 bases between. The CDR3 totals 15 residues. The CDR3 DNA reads TGTGCCAGCAGCTTAACCCTGAGCTCCTACAATGAGCAGTTCTTC. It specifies CASSLTLSSYNEQFF.

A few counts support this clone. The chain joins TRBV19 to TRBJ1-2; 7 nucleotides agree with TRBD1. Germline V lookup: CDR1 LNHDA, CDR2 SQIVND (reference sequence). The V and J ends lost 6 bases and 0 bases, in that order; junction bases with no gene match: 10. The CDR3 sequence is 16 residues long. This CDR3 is CASSLGTVSSNYGYTF. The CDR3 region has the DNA TGTGCCAGTAGCCTAGGGACAGTTTCGTCTAACTATGGCTACACCTTC.

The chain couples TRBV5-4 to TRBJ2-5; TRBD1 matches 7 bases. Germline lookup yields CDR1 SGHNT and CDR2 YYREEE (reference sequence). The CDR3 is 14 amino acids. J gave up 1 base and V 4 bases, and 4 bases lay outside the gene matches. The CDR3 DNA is TGTGCCAGCAGCCCAAGACAGGGCCAAGAGACCCAGTACTTC. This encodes CASSPRQGQETQYF.

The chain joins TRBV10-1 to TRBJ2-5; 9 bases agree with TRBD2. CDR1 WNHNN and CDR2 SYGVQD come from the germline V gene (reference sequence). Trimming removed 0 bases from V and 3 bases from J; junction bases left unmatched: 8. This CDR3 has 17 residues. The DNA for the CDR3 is TGCGCCAGCAGTGAGTCGAGAATAGCGGGAGTAAAAGAGACCCAGTACTTC. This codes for CASSESRIAGVKETQYF.

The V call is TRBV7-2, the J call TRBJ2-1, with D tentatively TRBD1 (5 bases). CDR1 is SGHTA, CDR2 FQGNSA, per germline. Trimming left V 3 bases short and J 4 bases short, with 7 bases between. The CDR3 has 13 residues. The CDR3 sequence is CASSFTGYNEQFF. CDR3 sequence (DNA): TGTGCCAGCAGCTTTACAGGTTACAATGAGCAGTTCTTC.

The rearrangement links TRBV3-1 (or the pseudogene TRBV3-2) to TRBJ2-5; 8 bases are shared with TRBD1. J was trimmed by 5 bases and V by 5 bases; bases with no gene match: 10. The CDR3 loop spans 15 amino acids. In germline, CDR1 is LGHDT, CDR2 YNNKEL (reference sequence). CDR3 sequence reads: CASSSGQGVTETQYF. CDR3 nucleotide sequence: TGTGCCAGCAGCTCAGGACAGGGAGTGACGGAGACCCAGTACTTC.

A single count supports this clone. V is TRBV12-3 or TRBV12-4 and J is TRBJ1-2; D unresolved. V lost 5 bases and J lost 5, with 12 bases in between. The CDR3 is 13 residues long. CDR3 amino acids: CASSAVEGYGYTF. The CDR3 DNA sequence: TGTGCCAGCAGTGCGGTAGAGGGATATGGCTACACCTTC.

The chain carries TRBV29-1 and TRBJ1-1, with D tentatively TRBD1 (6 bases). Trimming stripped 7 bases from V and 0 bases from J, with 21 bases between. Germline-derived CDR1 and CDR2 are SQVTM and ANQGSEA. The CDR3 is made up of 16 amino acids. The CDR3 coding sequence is TGCAGCGGAAAGGGGGTGAGGGGGAGACTGAACACTGAAGCTTTCTTT. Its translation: CSGKGVRGRLNTEAFF.

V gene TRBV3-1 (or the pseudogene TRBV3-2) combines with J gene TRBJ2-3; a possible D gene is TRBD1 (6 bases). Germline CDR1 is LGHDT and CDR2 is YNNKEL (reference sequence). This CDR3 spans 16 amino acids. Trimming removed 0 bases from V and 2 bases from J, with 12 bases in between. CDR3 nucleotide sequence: TGTGCCAGCAGCCAAGAATGGGACATGTTCACAGATACGCAGTATTTT. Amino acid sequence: CASSQEWDMFTDTQYF.

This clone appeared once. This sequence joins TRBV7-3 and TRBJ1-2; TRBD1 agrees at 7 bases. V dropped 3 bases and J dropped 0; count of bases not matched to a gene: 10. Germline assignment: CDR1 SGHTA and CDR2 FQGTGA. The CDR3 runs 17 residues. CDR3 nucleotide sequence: TGTGCCAGCAGCTTCATGACAGGGAAAGAAGCTAACTATGGCTACACCTTC. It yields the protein CASSFMTGKEANYGYTF.

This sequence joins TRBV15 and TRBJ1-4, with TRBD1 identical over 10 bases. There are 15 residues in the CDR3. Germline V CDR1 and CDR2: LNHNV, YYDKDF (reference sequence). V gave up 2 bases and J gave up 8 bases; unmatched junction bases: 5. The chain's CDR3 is CATSRTGTGVEKLFF. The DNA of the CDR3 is TGTGCCACCAGCAGAACCGGGACAGGGGTCGAAAAACTGTTTTTT.

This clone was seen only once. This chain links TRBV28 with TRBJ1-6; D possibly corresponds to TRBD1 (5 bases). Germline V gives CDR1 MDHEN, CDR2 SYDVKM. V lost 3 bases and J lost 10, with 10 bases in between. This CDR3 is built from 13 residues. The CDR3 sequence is CASSFPGRSPLHF. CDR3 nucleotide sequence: TGTGCCAGCAGTTTTCCAGGGAGGTCACCCCTCCACTTT. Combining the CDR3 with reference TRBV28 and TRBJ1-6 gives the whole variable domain DVKVTQSSRYLVKRTGEKVFLECVQDMDHENMFWYRQDPGLGLRLIYFSYDVKMKEKGDIPEGYSVSREKKERFSLILESASTNQTSMYLCASSFPGRSPLHFGNGTRLTVT.

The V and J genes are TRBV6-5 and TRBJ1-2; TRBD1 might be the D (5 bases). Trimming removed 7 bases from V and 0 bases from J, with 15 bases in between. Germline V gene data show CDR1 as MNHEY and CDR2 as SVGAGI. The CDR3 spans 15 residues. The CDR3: CASTETVLANYGYTF. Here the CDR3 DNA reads TGTGCCAGCACCGAGACAGTTTTAGCTAACTATGGCTACACCTTC.

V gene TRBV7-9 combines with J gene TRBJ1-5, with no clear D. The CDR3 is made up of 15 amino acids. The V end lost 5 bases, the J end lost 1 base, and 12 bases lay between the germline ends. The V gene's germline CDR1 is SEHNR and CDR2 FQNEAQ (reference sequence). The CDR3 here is CASSGWEDSNQPQHF. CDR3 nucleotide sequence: TGTGCCAGCAGCGGTTGGGAGGACAGCAATCAGCCCCAGCATTTT.

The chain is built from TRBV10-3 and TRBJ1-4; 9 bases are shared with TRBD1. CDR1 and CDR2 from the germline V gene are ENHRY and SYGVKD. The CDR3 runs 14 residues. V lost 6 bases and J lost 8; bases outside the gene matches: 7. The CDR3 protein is CAISRQGGTEKLFF. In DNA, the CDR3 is TGTGCCATCAGCCGACAGGGGGGGACGGAAAAACTGTTTTTT.

CDR3 nucleotides: TGTGCCAGCTCACCAGGGACAGGGCCTCGATCCTATGGCTACACCTTC. Its protein is CASSPGTGPRSYGYTF. The chain carries TRBV18 and TRBJ1-2, with 9 bases identical to TRBD1. The germline V gene encodes CDR1 KGHSH and CDR2 LQKENI. The junction had 8 bases not matched to a gene; V was cut back by 2 bases and J by 4 bases. CDR3 size: 16 residues. The whole variable domain, filled in from reference TRBV18 and TRBJ1-2, reads NAGVMQNPRHLVRRRGQEARLRCSPMKGHSHVYWYRQLPEEGLKFMVYLQKENIIDESGMPKERFSAEFPKEGPSILRIQQVVRGDSAAYFCASSPGTGPRSYGYTFGSGTRLTVV.

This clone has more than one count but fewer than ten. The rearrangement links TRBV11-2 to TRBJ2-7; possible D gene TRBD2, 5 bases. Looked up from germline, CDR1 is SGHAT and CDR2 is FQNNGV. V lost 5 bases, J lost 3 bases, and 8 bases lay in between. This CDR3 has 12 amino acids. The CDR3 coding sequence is TGTGCCAGCAGCCCCGGACTCTACGAGCAGTACTTC. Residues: CASSPGLYEQYF. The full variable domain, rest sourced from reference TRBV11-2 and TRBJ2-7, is EAGVAQSPRYKIIEKRQSVAFWCNPISGHATLYWYQQILGQGPKLLIQFQNNGVVDDSQLPKDRFSAERLKGVDSTLKIQPAKLEDSAVYLCASSPGLYEQYFGPGTRLTVT.

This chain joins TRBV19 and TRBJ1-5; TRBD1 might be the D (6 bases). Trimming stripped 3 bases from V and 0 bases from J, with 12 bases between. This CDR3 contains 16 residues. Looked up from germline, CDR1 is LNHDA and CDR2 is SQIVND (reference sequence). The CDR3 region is CASSILTGNSNQPQHF. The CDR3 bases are TGTGCCAGTAGTATCCTAACAGGGAATAGCAATCAGCCCCAGCATTTT.

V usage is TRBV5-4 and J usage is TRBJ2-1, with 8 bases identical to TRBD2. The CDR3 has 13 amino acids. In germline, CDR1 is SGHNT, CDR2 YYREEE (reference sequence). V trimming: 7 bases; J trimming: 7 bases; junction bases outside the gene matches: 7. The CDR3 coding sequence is TGTGCCAGCCGGAGCGGGAGTAGTAATGAGCAGTTCTTC. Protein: CASRSGSSNEQFF.

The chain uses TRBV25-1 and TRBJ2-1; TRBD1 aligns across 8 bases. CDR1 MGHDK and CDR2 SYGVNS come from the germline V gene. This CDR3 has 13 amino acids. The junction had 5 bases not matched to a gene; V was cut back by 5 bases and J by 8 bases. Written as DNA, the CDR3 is TGTGCCAGCAGTAGCAGGACAGGGCATGAGCAGTTCTTC. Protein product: CASSSRTGHEQFF.

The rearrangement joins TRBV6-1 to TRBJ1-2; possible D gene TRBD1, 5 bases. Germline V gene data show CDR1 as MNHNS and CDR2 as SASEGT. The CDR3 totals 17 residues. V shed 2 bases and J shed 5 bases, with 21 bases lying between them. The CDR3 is CASSERGRLINIYGYTF. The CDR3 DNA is TGTGCCAGCAGTGAAAGGGGCAGGCTCATAAACATTTATGGCTACACCTTC.

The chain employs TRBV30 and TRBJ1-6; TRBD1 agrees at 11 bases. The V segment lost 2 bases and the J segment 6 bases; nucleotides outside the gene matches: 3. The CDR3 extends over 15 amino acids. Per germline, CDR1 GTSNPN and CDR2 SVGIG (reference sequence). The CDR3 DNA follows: TGTGCCTGGAGTCATGGGACAGGGGGTAATTCACCCCTCCACTTT. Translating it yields CAWSHGTGGNSPLHF.

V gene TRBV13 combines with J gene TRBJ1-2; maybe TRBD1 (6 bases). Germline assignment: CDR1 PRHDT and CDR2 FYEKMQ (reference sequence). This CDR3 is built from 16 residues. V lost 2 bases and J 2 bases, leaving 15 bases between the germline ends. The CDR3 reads CASSLFPQGGNYGYTF. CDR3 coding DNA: TGTGCCAGCAGCTTATTTCCACAGGGCGGGAACTATGGCTACACCTTC.

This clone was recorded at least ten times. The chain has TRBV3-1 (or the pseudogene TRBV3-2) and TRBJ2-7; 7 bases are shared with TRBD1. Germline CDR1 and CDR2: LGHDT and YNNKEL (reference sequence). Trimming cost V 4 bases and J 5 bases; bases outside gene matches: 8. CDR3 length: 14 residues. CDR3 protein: CASSRTGAADEQYF. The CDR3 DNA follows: TGTGCCAGCAGCCGAACAGGGGCGGCAGACGAGCAGTACTTC.

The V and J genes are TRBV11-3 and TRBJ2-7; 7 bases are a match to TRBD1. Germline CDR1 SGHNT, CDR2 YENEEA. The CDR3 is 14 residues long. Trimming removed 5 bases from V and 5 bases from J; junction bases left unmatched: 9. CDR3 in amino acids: CASSPRQGANEQYF. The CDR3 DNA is TGTGCCAGCAGCCCAAGACAGGGTGCCAACGAGCAGTACTTC.

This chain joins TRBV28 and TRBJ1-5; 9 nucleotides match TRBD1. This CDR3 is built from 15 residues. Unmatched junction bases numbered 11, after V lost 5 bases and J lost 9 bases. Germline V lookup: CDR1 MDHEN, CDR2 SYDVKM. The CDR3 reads CASSPRTGARLPQHF. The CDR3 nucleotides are TGTGCCAGCAGTCCCAGGACAGGGGCCCGGCTGCCCCAGCATTTT.